Below are 20 T cell receptor beta chains sequenced from a single sample in a study of blood T cell repertoires in COVID-19. The data were produced by immunoSEQ multiplex PCR, yet TCRdb's version contains in-frame clones alone and is incomplete. This table holds some 45,000 clones, over 75% found once. The specimen was peripheral blood. These receptors were taken from a human donor in a cohort sampled during active COVID-19.

This chain connects TRBV19 to TRBJ1-1; possibly TRBD1 for D (5 bases). V lost 7 bases and J lost 3, with 21 bases in between. Germline CDR1 is LNHDA and CDR2 is SQIVND (reference sequence). This CDR3 is built from 16 residues. Here the CDR3 DNA reads TGTGCCAGTACTAAAACAAGGGGTGGGAGGGACACTGAAGCTTTCTTT. Protein sequence: CASTKTRGGRDTEAFF.

V and J are TRBV29-1 and TRBJ2-2; 8 bases line up with TRBD1. Looked up from germline, CDR1 is SQVTM and CDR2 is ANQGSEA. V gave up 1 base and J gave up 7 bases; unmatched junction bases: 8. This CDR3 region has 15 residues. The CDR3 nucleotides are TGCAGCGTTGAAGGGATCAGGGGGCCGGGCGGGGAGCTGTTTTTT. Translated, it gives CSVEGIRGPGGELFF.

The CDR3 bases are TGTGCCAGCAGCTACGGGACTAGCGCCCACAATGAGCAGTTCTTC. It codes for CASSYGTSAHNEQFF. This chain links TRBV7-3 with TRBJ2-1; TRBD2 agrees at 10 bases. The V gene's germline CDR1 is SGHTA and CDR2 FQGTGA. J gave up 5 bases and V 4 bases, and 5 bases lay outside the gene matches. CDR3 length: 15 residues.

This clone came up a few times. V usage is TRBV25-1 and J usage is TRBJ2-1; 7 bases fit TRBD1. V lost 6 bases and J lost 8; bases outside the gene matches: 13. The CDR3 runs 15 residues. The germline V gene encodes CDR1 MGHDK and CDR2 SYGVNS. The CDR3 protein is CASSRGPGQSYEQFF. CDR3 DNA sequence: TGTGCCAGCAGCCGGGGTCCGGGACAGTCCTATGAGCAGTTCTTC.

The chain combines TRBV24-1 with TRBJ2-3; 10 bases are a match to TRBD2. The CDR3 extends over 16 amino acids. Germline V gives CDR1 KGHDR, CDR2 SFDVKD. The V gene end was trimmed by 3 bases and the J gene end by 1 base; junction bases not matched to a gene: 3. The DNA for the CDR3 is TGTGCCACCAGTGATACCGGGACTAGCGGCACAGATACGCAGTATTTT. This codes for CATSDTGTSGTDTQYF.

The chain has TRBV20-1 and TRBJ2-4; 7 nucleotides agree with TRBD1. V shed 3 bases, J shed 0 bases, and the junction held 14 bases outside the gene matches. From germline, CDR1 is DFQATT and CDR2 SNEGSKA (reference sequence). The CDR3 has 18 residues. CDR3 in DNA: TGCAGTGCTAGTCCCGGGACAGTTACTTTTCTAGCCAAAAACATTCAGTACTTC. Translated, it gives CSASPGTVTFLAKNIQYF.

V and J are TRBV11-3 and TRBJ2-1; TRBD2 matches 11 bases. The germline V gene encodes CDR1 SGHNT and CDR2 YENEEA. Unmatched junction bases numbered 4, after V lost 0 bases and J lost 9 bases. The CDR3 extends over 15 amino acids. CDR3: CASSLDGLAGGEQFF. DNA of the CDR3: TGTGCCAGCAGCTTAGATGGACTAGCGGGTGGTGAGCAGTTCTTC.

CDR3 protein: CASGLGIAGGSTDTQYF. DNA for the CDR3: TGTGCTAGTGGTTTGGGGATAGCGGGAGGAAGCACAGATACGCAGTATTTT. The rearrangement uses TRBV12-5 and TRBJ2-3; 10 positions match TRBD2. Germline CDR1 is LGHNT and CDR2 is FRNRAP. The CDR3 spans 17 residues. V shed 1 base, J shed 0 bases, and the junction held 4 bases outside the gene matches.

The rearrangement joins TRBV30 to TRBJ1-1, with unresolved D. The CDR3 is made up of 11 amino acids. Germline V gene data show CDR1 as GTSNPN and CDR2 as SVGIG (reference sequence). Deletions cut 4 bases from V and 5 bases from J, with 8 bases between. For the CDR3, the DNA is TGTGCCTGGAATGTCGAGACTGAAGCTTTCTTT. Its translation: CAWNVETEAFF.

V usage is TRBV7-2 and J usage is TRBJ1-5; 8 bases align to TRBD1. V shed 5 bases and J 2 bases; nucleotides not matched to a gene: 5. The CDR3 totals 15 residues. Germline V gene data show CDR1 as SGHTA and CDR2 as FQGNSA. The CDR3 reads CASSRQGYGNQPQHF. In nucleotides, the CDR3 is TGTGCCAGCAGCAGACAGGGGTACGGCAATCAGCCCCAGCATTTT.

This chain connects TRBV7-2 to TRBJ1-1; TRBD1 is a possible D gene (5 bases). Germline CDR1 reads SGHTA; CDR2 reads FQGNSA. This CDR3 has 14 amino acids. Trimming cost V 5 bases and J 0 bases, with 10 bases left between them. CDR3 sequence: CASSLGHLNTEAFF. The DNA for the CDR3 is TGTGCCAGCAGCCTTGGACACCTGAACACTGAAGCTTTCTTT.

This clone was counted a single time. The chain uses TRBV7-2 and TRBJ2-5, with D unclear. V shed 5 bases and J shed 2 bases, with 6 bases lying between them. This CDR3 has 12 amino acids. Germline CDR1 SGHTA, CDR2 FQGNSA. The CDR3 region has the DNA TGTGCCAGCAGCACTACTCAAGAGACCCAGTACTTC. Its protein is CASSTTQETQYF.

This chain joins TRBV21-1 and TRBJ2-5; the table's D call TRBD1 went unverified against the DNA. TRBV21-1 is deemed a pseudogene. The CDR3 covers 16 residues. For the CDR3, the DNA is TGTGCCAGCAGCAAAGGAGGGACAGGGAGTCAAGAGACCCAGTACTTC. This translates into CASSKGGTGSQETQYF.

V is TRBV30 and J is TRBJ1-1, with a possible D match to TRBD1 (6 bases). V dropped 3 bases and J dropped 1 base, with 9 bases sitting between them. This CDR3 has 13 amino acids. The germline gives CDR1 GTSNPN, CDR2 SVGIG (reference sequence). CDR3 DNA sequence: TGTGCCTGGAGCCTCAGGGGGAACACTGAAGCTTTCTTT. It translates to CAWSLRGNTEAFF.

This chain joins TRBV5-1 and TRBJ2-7; 13 bases line up with TRBD2. The V segment lost 4 bases and the J segment 4 bases; nucleotides outside the gene matches: 14. CDR1 is SGHRS, CDR2 YFSETQ, per germline. The CDR3 is 18 residues long. The CDR3 sequence is CASSPTSGRRWGKYEQYF. The CDR3 region has the DNA TGCGCCAGCAGCCCGACTAGCGGGAGGCGTTGGGGGAAATACGAGCAGTACTTC.

The chain recombines TRBV3-1 (or the pseudogene TRBV3-2) with TRBJ2-3; a weak D match, TRBD2 (5 bases). Germline CDR1 LGHDT, CDR2 YNNKEL (reference sequence). CDR3 length: 13 residues. Trimming left V 3 bases short and J 8 bases short, with 12 bases between. CDR3 coding DNA: TGTGCCAGCAGCCAGGTCCGAGGAGGTACGCAGTATTTT. Protein sequence: CASSQVRGGTQYF.

Note on this clone: Other DNA sequences in the same sample also yield this CDR3. The J gene is TRBJ1-4, the V gene TRBV5-1; no reliable D call. Trimming pared 0 bases from V and 0 bases from J, leaving 9 bases between. The CDR3 has 16 amino acids. Germline CDR1 and CDR2: SGHRS and YFSETQ. CDR3 amino acids: CASSLASRATNEKLFF. CDR3 nucleotide sequence: TGCGCCAGCAGCTTGGCCAGTCGTGCAACTAATGAAAAACTGTTTTTT.

In its sample, this clone was seen a few times. V gene TRBV9 combines with J gene TRBJ2-2, with 16 bases matching TRBD2. The V gene's germline CDR1 is SGDLS and CDR2 YYNGEE. J was trimmed by 5 bases and V by 4 bases; bases with no gene match: 17. The CDR3 has 21 amino acids. CDR3 bases: TGTGCCAGCAGCCCTCACTCCGGGACTAGCGGGAGGGCCATACAGACCGGGGAGCTGTTTTTT. It yields the protein CASSPHSGTSGRAIQTGELFF.

The genes are TRBV5-1 and TRBJ2-7, with D maybe TRBD2 (5 bases). The germline gives CDR1 SGHRS, CDR2 YFSETQ. Trimming removed 5 bases at V and 3 bases at J, with 9 bases between. The CDR3 totals 12 residues. The CDR3 is CASRLTSYEQYF. The CDR3 DNA reads as TGCGCCAGCAGGCTAACTAGCTACGAGCAGTACTTC. Looking up the rest from reference TRBV5-1 and TRBJ2-7 gives the full variable domain: KAGVTQTPRYLIKTRGQQVTLSCSPISGHRSVSWYQQTPGQGLQFLFEYFSETQRNKGNFPGRFSGRQFSNSRSEMNVSTLELGDSALYLCASRLTSYEQYFGPGTRLTVT.

The J gene is TRBJ2-3, the V gene TRBV5-6; D gene ambiguous. V lost 5 bases, J lost 5 bases, and 6 bases lay in between. There are 11 residues in the CDR3. Germline V gene data show CDR1 as SGHDT and CDR2 as YYEEEE. This CDR3 is CASSWRDTQYF. As DNA, the CDR3 is TGTGCCAGCAGTTGGAGAGATACGCAGTATTTT.